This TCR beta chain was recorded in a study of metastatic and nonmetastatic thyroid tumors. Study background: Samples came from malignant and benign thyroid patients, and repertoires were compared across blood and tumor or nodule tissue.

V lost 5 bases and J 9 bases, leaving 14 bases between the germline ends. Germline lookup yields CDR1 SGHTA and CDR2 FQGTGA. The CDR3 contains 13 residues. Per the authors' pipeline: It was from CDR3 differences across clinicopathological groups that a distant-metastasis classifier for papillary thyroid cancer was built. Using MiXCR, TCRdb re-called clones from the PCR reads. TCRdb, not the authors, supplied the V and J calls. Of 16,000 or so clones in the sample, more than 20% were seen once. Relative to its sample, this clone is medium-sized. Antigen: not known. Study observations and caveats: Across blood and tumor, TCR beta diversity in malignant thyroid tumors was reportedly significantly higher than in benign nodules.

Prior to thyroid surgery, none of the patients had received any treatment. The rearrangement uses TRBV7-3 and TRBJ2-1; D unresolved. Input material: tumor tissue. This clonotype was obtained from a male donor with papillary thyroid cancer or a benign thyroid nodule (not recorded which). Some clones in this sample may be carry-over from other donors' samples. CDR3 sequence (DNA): TGTGCCAGCAGCGCTTATATTAGCCGTGAGCAGTTCTTC. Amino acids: CASSAYISREQFF.